The sequence of this T cell receptor beta chain was determined in a study of T cell changes during pregnancy in multiple sclerosis. Losses at the gene ends were 3 bases for V and 7 bases for J; bases not matched to a gene: 13. Germline V gene data show CDR1 as KGHSH and CDR2 as LQKENI. This CDR3 has 18 residues. This clone is a singleton in its sample. TCRdb keeps only in-frame clones here, not all; method: immunoSEQ multiplex PCR. The table records 40,000 to 55,000 clones, roughly 90% of them present only once. The sequenced sample was peripheral blood, obtained in the second trimester of pregnancy. This sequence was found in a female donor in good health, enrolled as a control in a pregnancy study. The V and J genes are TRBV18 and TRBJ1-6; 9 bases map to TRBD1. The CDR3: CASSPNLDRGLGNSPLHF. The CDR3, as DNA: TGTGCCAGCTCACCTAACCTGGACAGGGGCCTGGGAAATTCACCCCTCCACTTT.